This T cell receptor beta chain was profiled in a study of somatic mutations in cytotoxic T cells in rheumatoid arthritis. Germline CDR1 LGHNT, CDR2 FRNRAP. CDR3 length: 15 residues. V was cut by 1 base and J by 5 bases, with 15 bases left in between. Here immunoSEQ multiplex PCR was the method, and the copy in TCRdb shows in-frame clones only, minus some. The sample yields approximately 30,000 clones, 80% to 85% seen once. This rearrangement joins TRBV12-5 to TRBJ2-7, with D possibly being TRBD2 (5 bases). The sequence was obtained from an adult with rheumatoid arthritis. The specimen was CD8+ T cells sorted from blood. In DNA, the CDR3 is TGTGCTAGTGGTTTGGGATTGAGGGCTCCCAACGAGCAGTACTTC. Residues: CASGLGLRAPNEQYF.